A single sample is the source of the 28 T cell receptor beta chains below, sequenced in a study of T cell repertoires in cytomegalovirus infection. TCRdb fed the reads into MiXCR, producing one record per CDR3 protein. The sample consists of about 740,000 distinct CDR3 sequences, less than 40% of them appearing once. The source material was PBMCs. These receptors were taken from a human donor in good health (CMV status not recorded). Some clones in this sample may be carry-over from other donors' samples.

The rearrangement uses TRBV6-2 or TRBV6-3 and TRBJ2-1, with D possibly TRBD2 on 5 matching bases. This CDR3 region has 12 residues. The germline V gene encodes CDR1 MNHEY and CDR2 SVGEGT. Trimming stripped 2 bases from V and 10 bases from J, with 9 bases between. Here the CDR3 DNA reads TGTGCCAGCAGTTACCGAGCGGCCGAGCAGTTCTTC. It codes for CASSYRAAEQFF.

This clonotype came up a few times. The chain combines TRBV5-4 with TRBJ1-3; 7 nucleotides match TRBD1. The CDR3 consists of 17 residues. After removal of 4 bases from V and 0 bases from J, the junction contained 10 bases not matched to a gene. The germline gives CDR1 SGHNT, CDR2 YYREEE (reference sequence). This CDR3 is CASSPRQGRASGNTIYF. The DNA for the CDR3 is TGTGCCAGCAGCCCACGACAGGGTAGGGCCTCTGGAAACACCATATATTTT.

This clonotype occurred many times. The chain links TRBV4-1 to TRBJ1-2; weak D call: TRBD1 (6 bases). Germline V gene data show CDR1 as MGHRA and CDR2 as YSYEKL. The CDR3 consists of 16 residues. V was cut by 0 bases and J by 4 bases, with 15 bases left in between. The CDR3 region has the DNA TGCGCCAGCAGCCAAGATCGGAACAGGGCGCGCTATGGCTACACCTTC. Translated: CASSQDRNRARYGYTF.

Only a few counts were recorded for this clonotype. The chain is built from TRBV6-1 and TRBJ2-7; 7 bases are a match to TRBD2. Trimming cost V 2 bases and J 5 bases; bases outside gene matches: 9. This CDR3 contains 15 residues. The germline V gene encodes CDR1 MNHNS and CDR2 SASEGT. The CDR3 nucleotides are TGTGCCAGCAGTGAACCGGGACGGGGAGGGCACGAGCAGTACTTC. Translating it yields CASSEPGRGGHEQYF.

This clonotype was recorded at least ten times. The rearrangement joins TRBV7-2 to TRBJ1-2, with unresolved D. The V end was cut by 2 bases, the J end by 8 bases, with 9 bases between. Germline values: CDR1 SGHTA, CDR2 FQGNSA. The CDR3 spans 12 residues. DNA for the CDR3: TGTGCCAGCAGCTTAATCATGGCGGGCTACACCTTC. It yields the protein CASSLIMAGYTF.

The V gene is TRBV6-6, the J gene TRBJ1-5; 7 nucleotides match TRBD1. This CDR3 has 13 residues. Germline trimming cut 6 bases from V and 12 bases from J; bases unmatched to any gene: 11. Germline V gene lookup returns CDR1 MNHNY and CDR2 SVGAGI (reference sequence). The chain's CDR3 is CASRGGAGGLQHF. The CDR3 bases are TGTGCCAGCAGAGGGGGAGCAGGGGGACTCCAGCATTTT.

The table lists this clonotype with a count of one. The V and J genes are TRBV9 and TRBJ2-6; D is undetermined. The germline CDR1 and CDR2 sequences are SGDLS and YYNGEE. V dropped 4 bases and J dropped 1 base, with 27 bases sitting between them. This CDR3 comprises 21 residues. For the CDR3, the DNA is TGTGCCAGCAGCCCAAGTGTTGTCGGTTTGGGATCCGATTCTGGGGCCAACGTCCTGACTTTC. Translation: CASSPSVVGLGSDSGANVLTF.

The chain joins TRBV5-1 to TRBJ1-2; D gene ambiguous. Germline V gene lookup returns CDR1 SGHRS and CDR2 YFSETQ. V was cut by 1 base and J by 0 bases, with 10 bases left in between. The CDR3 totals 15 residues. The chain's CDR3 is CASSLNTVPNYGYTF. In nucleotides, the CDR3 is TGCGCCAGCAGCTTGAACACAGTCCCTAACTATGGCTACACCTTC.

Comments on this clonotype: The CDR3 does not end in the conserved phenylalanine or tryptophan, so this is likely a read error. This chain links TRBV6-5 with TRBJ1-2; D gene ambiguous. Germline V gives CDR1 MNHEY, CDR2 SVGAGI. The CDR3 spans 13 residues. Trimming took 5 bases from V and 7 from J, leaving 14 bases between them. CDR3 residues: CASSDGPGFGYTC. As DNA, the CDR3 is TGTGCCAGCAGTGACGGACCGGGCTTTGGCTACACCTGC.

The chain joins TRBV6-2 or TRBV6-3 to TRBJ2-3; D is undetermined. Germline loops: CDR1 MNHEY, CDR2 SVGEGT. This CDR3 is 16 amino acids long. V gave up 2 bases and J gave up 2 bases, with 14 bases separating them. The CDR3 DNA follows: TGTGCCAGCAGTTACGGCTTGTTAGGTAACACAGATACGCAGTATTTT. It encodes CASSYGLLGNTDTQYF.

This clonotype has more than one count but fewer than ten. The chain uses TRBV7-3 and TRBJ1-5, with D possibly matching TRBD1 (5 bases). V lost 5 bases to trimming and J lost 2 bases, with 25 bases between them. This CDR3 contains 19 residues. The germline gives CDR1 SGHTA, CDR2 FQGTGA. The CDR3 is CASSPRWGEWGAGNQPQHF. The DNA of the CDR3 is TGTGCCAGCAGCCCCCGGTGGGGGGAGTGGGGAGCCGGCAATCAGCCCCAGCATTTT. Filled out from reference TRBV7-3 and TRBJ1-5, the complete variable domain reads GAGVSQTPSNKVTEKGKYVELRCDPISGHTALYWYRQSLGQGPEFLIYFQGTGAADDSGLPNDRFFAVRPEGSVSTLKIQRTERGDSAVYLCASSPRWGEWGAGNQPQHFGDGTRLSIL.

The chain couples TRBV6-6 to TRBJ1-2; no firm D call. Germline V gene sequence: CDR1 MNHNY, CDR2 SVGAGI (reference sequence). The CDR3 length is 9 residues. With 5 bases removed from V and 13 bases from J, the gap between germline ends came to 8 bases. The CDR3 region is CASSPGLTF. DNA of the CDR3: TGTGCCAGCAGTCCCGGACTCACCTTC.

The V and J genes are TRBV18 and TRBJ1-1; tentative D call: TRBD1 (5 bases). Per the germline V gene, CDR1 is KGHSH and CDR2 is LQKENI. The CDR3 loop spans 15 amino acids. Trimming removed 3 bases from V and 5 bases from J, with 16 bases in between. The CDR3 DNA is TGTGCCAGCTCACCCAAGGGGTCCGATCGGACTGAAGCTTTCTTT. It codes for CASSPKGSDRTEAFF.

This clonotype was observed a handful of times. This chain connects TRBV6-5 to TRBJ2-1; tentatively, D is TRBD2 (7 bases). Germline lookup yields CDR1 MNHEY and CDR2 SVGAGI. The CDR3 runs to 16 residues. V was cut by 2 bases and J by 3 bases, with 14 bases left in between. In DNA, the CDR3 is TGTGCCAGCAGTTACGTACGGGGGGCGAACTACAATGAGCAGTTCTTC. Translation: CASSYVRGANYNEQFF.

The chain joins TRBV15 to TRBJ1-1, with D unclear. Germline CDR1 and CDR2: LNHNV and YYDKDF (reference sequence). Trimming took off 4 bases at V and 4 bases at J, with 13 bases between the two ends. The CDR3 spans 14 residues. This CDR3 is CATSTDLLGTEAFF. Written as DNA, the CDR3 is TGTGCCACCAGCACGGATCTTTTGGGCACTGAAGCTTTCTTT.

The V call is TRBV5-1, the J call TRBJ1-1; D perhaps matches TRBD1 (6 bases). V was clipped by 4 bases and J by 8 bases, with 12 bases between them. Germline V lookup: CDR1 SGHRS, CDR2 YFSETQ. This CDR3 comprises 12 residues. The DNA for the CDR3 is TGCGCCAGCAGCCGGTCGGGGGGCGAAGCTTTCTTT. This encodes CASSRSGGEAFF.

A word on this clonotype: At one of its ends the junction is not consistent with the germline gene, which may arise from a read error. J is TRBJ2-2 and V is TRBV7-8; possibly TRBD2 for D (6 bases). In germline, CDR1 is SGHVS, CDR2 FQNEAQ. CDR3 length: 12 amino acids. CDR3 sequence (DNA): TGTGCCAGCAGCGAACTTAACGGGGGGCTGTTTTTT. It specifies CASSELNGGLFF.

This clonotype came up many times. The chain is built from TRBV7-8 and TRBJ1-5, with D tentatively TRBD1 (5 bases). This CDR3 contains 17 residues. Trimming cost V 1 base and J 7 bases, with 20 bases left between them. Germline values: CDR1 SGHVS, CDR2 FQNEAQ. This CDR3 reads CASSLGPRAPGRQPQHF. Written as DNA, the CDR3 is TGTGCCAGCAGCTTAGGACCTAGGGCCCCAGGGAGACAGCCCCAGCATTTT.

This chain links TRBV7-9 with TRBJ1-2; no firm D call. Germline assignment: CDR1 SEHNR and CDR2 FQNEAQ (reference sequence). This CDR3 is built from 15 residues. With 5 bases removed from V and 7 bases from J, the gap between germline ends came to 20 bases. The CDR3 nucleotides read TGTGCCAGCAGCGCCCAGGCGGCGGTCGAGCGTGGCTACACCTTC. Encoded protein: CASSAQAAVERGYTF.

The chain joins TRBV20-1 to TRBJ2-7; 8 positions agree with TRBD1. Germline V gene sequence: CDR1 DFQATT, CDR2 SNEGSKA (reference sequence). V shed 0 bases and J 3 bases; nucleotides not matched to a gene: 7. The CDR3 contains 15 residues. CDR3: CSARDTGTGLYEQYF. DNA of the CDR3: TGCAGTGCTAGAGACACCGGGACAGGCCTCTACGAGCAGTACTTC.

This clonotype turned up a few times. The V and J genes are TRBV7-6 and TRBJ2-5; D is tentatively TRBD1 or TRBD2 (6 bases each). The CDR3 has 16 residues. Germline CDR1 reads SGHVS; CDR2 reads FNYEAQ. Trimming cost V 5 bases and J 4 bases, with 20 bases left between them. The CDR3 region has the DNA TGTGCCAGCAGCCCCCGGAGCGGGTTAGGGGGAGAGACCCAGTACTTC. This sequence encodes CASSPRSGLGGETQYF.

A word on this clonotype: This may come from a read error, since a much larger clone is one base off. V usage is TRBV7-2 and J usage is TRBJ2-5; D unclear. V was trimmed by 3 bases and J by 2 bases, leaving 19 bases between them. The CDR3 consists of 17 residues. Per germline, CDR1 SGHTA and CDR2 FQGNSA. CDR3 nucleotide sequence: TGTGCCAGCAGCTTTGGCACGGAGACTCAAAATCAAGAGACCCAGTACTTC. Translation: CASSFGTETQNQETQYF.

This clonotype occurred many times. This chain joins TRBV7-2 and TRBJ1-1, with D uncertain. Germline V lookup: CDR1 SGHTA, CDR2 FQGNSA. The CDR3 contains 13 residues. V was cut by 2 bases and J by 0 bases, with 4 bases left in between. CDR3 nucleotides: TGTGCCAGCAGCTTACACATGAACACTGAAGCTTTCTTT. Its protein product is CASSLHMNTEAFF.

The chain links TRBV12-3 or TRBV12-4 to TRBJ1-2; D not certain. Deletions cut 6 bases from V and 6 bases from J, with 8 bases between. The CDR3 covers 11 residues. The CDR3 sequence: CASSRFDGYTF. The CDR3 DNA reads as TGTGCCAGCAGCCGGTTCGATGGCTACACCTTC.

The count of this clonotype is one. This chain joins TRBV6-2 or TRBV6-3 and TRBJ2-1; 10 bases are shared with TRBD2. This CDR3 spans 16 amino acids. Germline V CDR1 and CDR2: MNHEY, SVGEGT. With 6 bases clipped from V and 4 bases from J, the junction kept 9 bases outside the gene matches. CDR3 DNA: TGTGCCAGCAGAGAGCCTTGGACTAGCGGTTACAATGAGCAGTTCTTC. Its protein is CASREPWTSGYNEQFF.

V gene TRBV25-1 combines with J gene TRBJ2-1; 12 bases are shared with TRBD1. The germline V gene has CDR1 MGHDK and CDR2 SYGVNS. CDR3 length: 17 residues. Unmatched junction bases numbered 8, after V lost 6 bases and J lost 2 bases. The chain's CDR3 is CASRKGQGATTYNEQFF. Here the CDR3 DNA reads TGTGCCAGCAGAAAGGGACAGGGGGCCACAACCTACAATGAGCAGTTCTTC.

This rearrangement joins TRBV20-1 to TRBJ1-1; 7 nucleotides align to TRBD1. Germline CDR1 and CDR2: DFQATT and SNEGSKA (reference sequence). The CDR3 is 17 residues long. The CDR3 sequence is CRPRGASGRGYHTEAFF. In nucleotides, the CDR3 is TGCAGGCCACGAGGGGCCTCGGGCAGGGGGTACCACACTGAAGCTTTCTTT.

About this clonotype: Relative to the germline gene, one junction end is altered; a read error may explain this. The chain recombines TRBV7-8 with TRBJ2-1; D may be TRBD2 (6 bases). The CDR3 sequence is 15 residues long. Germline V lookup: CDR1 SGHVS, CDR2 FQNEAQ. This CDR3 is CDSSLAVGSYNEQFF. For the CDR3, the DNA is TGTGACAGCAGCTTAGCGGTAGGTAGTTACAATGAGCAGTTCTTC.